The 2 T cell receptor beta chains below all came from one sample that was sequenced in a study of immune evolution from preneoplasia to lung adenocarcinoma. Clones were sequenced by immunoSEQ multiplex PCR, and TCRdb holds only the in-frame ones, with some missing. The sample has over 9,000 clones, more than 75% seen once; the top ten hold approximately 10%. Sequences were obtained from FFPE minimally invasive lung adenocarcinoma tissue. The source is a donor aged 70 or over with lung adenocarcinoma.

This CDR3 is CASNWGSNQPQHF. The CDR3 coding sequence is TGTGCCAGCAATTGGGGCAGCAATCAGCCCCAGCATTTT. The chain has TRBV6-1 and TRBJ1-5, with D possibly TRBD1 on 5 matching bases. This CDR3 has 13 residues. The V and J ends lost 7 bases and 1 base respectively, with 8 bases between them. Per germline, CDR1 MNHNS and CDR2 SASEGT.

The chain employs TRBV28 and TRBJ2-2, with TRBD1 matching 9 bases. The CDR3 runs 16 residues. Per the germline V gene, CDR1 is MDHEN and CDR2 is SYDVKM. With V trimmed by 4 bases and J by 4 bases, 7 bases remained unmatched. In DNA form, the CDR3 reads TGTGCCAGCAGTTCGACAGGGGGACTGAGCACCGGGGAGCTGTTTTTT. Protein: CASSSTGGLSTGELFF.